This entry lists 26 T cell receptor beta chains sequenced from one sample in a study of T cell responses to AZD1222 COVID-19 vaccine. Clones were read by immunoSEQ multiplex PCR, and TCRdb kept only the in-frame ones, dropping some. The sample consists of approximately 150,000 clones, about 89% of them appearing once. Sample: peripheral blood, taken 28 days after the second AZD1222 dose. Receptors were obtained from an adult who received the AZD1222 COVID-19 vaccine.

This clone is a singleton in its sample. V is TRBV11-2 and J is TRBJ2-3, with D possibly TRBD1 on 5 matching bases. This CDR3 has 15 amino acids. With 5 bases removed from V and 2 bases from J, the gap between germline ends came to 14 bases. Germline V CDR1 and CDR2: SGHAT, FQNNGV. The CDR3 DNA reads TGTGCCAGCAGCCCCTCAGGGCTCCCCACAGATACGCAGTATTTT. This translates into CASSPSGLPTDTQYF.

This chain uses TRBV7-3 with TRBJ2-1; a possible D gene is TRBD2 (6 bases). The CDR3 runs to 17 residues. CDR1 is SGHTA, CDR2 FQGTGA, per germline. V was cut by 5 bases and J by 6 bases, with 23 bases left in between. The CDR3 sequence is CASSQNYAPGRGNEQFF. In nucleotides, the CDR3 is TGTGCCAGCAGCCAGAATTACGCCCCCGGGAGAGGCAATGAGCAGTTCTTC.

The V and J genes are TRBV7-9 and TRBJ1-6, with a weak D call TRBD1 (5 bases). This CDR3 region has 14 residues. Trimming took off 5 bases at V and 8 bases at J, with 13 bases between the two ends. CDR1 and CDR2 (germline): SEHNR, FQNEAQ (reference sequence). The DNA of the CDR3 is TGTGCCAGCAGCCGGGACTACCGGGATTCACCCCTCCACTTT. Protein sequence: CASSRDYRDSPLHF.

V gene TRBV7-9 combines with J gene TRBJ1-2; tentatively, D is TRBD1 (5 bases). This CDR3 spans 15 amino acids. Trimming shortened V by 5 bases and J by 4 bases, and 17 bases separated the two germline ends. The germline V gene has CDR1 SEHNR and CDR2 FQNEAQ (reference sequence). The CDR3 here is CASSPGGEDGYGYTF. CDR3 nucleotides: TGTGCCAGCAGCCCGGGGGGGGAGGACGGCTATGGCTACACCTTC.

This rearrangement joins TRBV19 to TRBJ1-5; D unresolved. The germline V gene encodes CDR1 LNHDA and CDR2 SQIVND (reference sequence). The CDR3 spans 15 residues. V lost 5 bases, J lost 0 bases, and 11 bases lay in between. The CDR3 coding sequence is TGTGCCAGTAGTGTCACGGATTATAGCAATCAGCCCCAGCATTTT. Protein sequence: CASSVTDYSNQPQHF.

The DNA of the CDR3 is TGTGCCAGCAGCTCCCGCGGGGGGCTCTACGAGCAGTACTTC. It codes for CASSSRGGLYEQYF. This chain connects TRBV5-4 to TRBJ2-7, with 8 bases lining up with TRBD2. Germline V CDR1 and CDR2: SGHNT, YYREEE (reference sequence). CDR3 length: 14 residues. The trim removed 3 bases at V and 3 bases at J, leaving 5 bases unmatched.

The rearrangement joins TRBV6-5 to TRBJ1-1; D is perhaps TRBD1 (5 bases). The CDR3 is made up of 13 amino acids. Trimming left V 8 bases short and J 0 bases short, with 10 bases between. Germline V gene data show CDR1 as MNHEY and CDR2 as SVGAGI. The CDR3 loop is CASVGRLNTEAFF. For the CDR3, the DNA is TGTGCCAGCGTGGGACGGTTGAACACTGAAGCTTTCTTT.

This chain links TRBV19 with TRBJ2-3; no firm D call. Looked up from germline, CDR1 is LNHDA and CDR2 is SQIVND (reference sequence). The CDR3 extends over 14 amino acids. Trimming took 3 bases from V and 2 from J, leaving 9 bases between them. The CDR3 is CASSIGVDTDTQYF. The CDR3 nucleotides read TGTGCCAGTAGTATTGGGGTCGACACAGATACGCAGTATTTT.

Only one count was recorded for this clone. J is TRBJ2-7 and V is TRBV5-1; tentatively, D is TRBD1 (5 bases). CDR1 SGHRS and CDR2 YFSETQ come from the germline V gene. The CDR3 is 17 amino acids. V gave up 4 bases and J gave up 0 bases, with 20 bases separating them. The CDR3 is CASSVTSGFPTSYEQYF. CDR3 nucleotide sequence: TGCGCCAGCAGCGTGACCTCAGGGTTTCCGACCTCCTACGAGCAGTACTTC.

This clone was counted a single time. The genes are TRBV28 and TRBJ2-2; TRBD2 agrees at 10 bases. The CDR3 has 15 residues. The germline V gene encodes CDR1 MDHEN and CDR2 SYDVKM. V shed 8 bases and J 6 bases; nucleotides not matched to a gene: 9. As DNA, the CDR3 is TGTGCCAGCGGGGCTAGCGGGAGCCTCCCCGGGGAGCTGTTTTTT. Translated: CASGASGSLPGELFF.

This chain uses TRBV7-3 with TRBJ2-1, with a tentative D call TRBD1 (5 bases). The V end was cut by 1 base, the J end by 9 bases, with 10 bases between. The CDR3 contains 13 residues. Germline V gene lookup returns CDR1 SGHTA and CDR2 FQGTGA. The CDR3 reads CASSLIRRGEQFF. CDR3 sequence (DNA): TGTGCCAGCAGCTTAATCCGTAGGGGTGAGCAGTTCTTC.

This clone was observed once. The chain is built from TRBV12-3 or TRBV12-4 and TRBJ1-4; D may be TRBD1 (5 bases). Trimming took 6 bases from V and 11 from J, leaving 16 bases between them. The CDR3 covers 13 residues. The CDR3 reads CASSSTGEPKLFF. CDR3 coding DNA: TGTGCCAGCAGCTCGACGGGGGAGCCCAAACTGTTTTTT.

The rearrangement links TRBV7-6 to TRBJ1-3; tentative D call: TRBD1 (5 bases). V was cut by 2 bases and J by 4 bases, with 15 bases left in between. CDR1 SGHVS and CDR2 FNYEAQ come from the germline V gene. This CDR3 has 16 residues. CDR3 bases: TGTGCCAGCAGCTTAACGTTTACGGGGGACGGAAACACCATATATTTT. It specifies CASSLTFTGDGNTIYF.

This chain links TRBV9 with TRBJ1-1, with TRBD1 matching 9 bases. Germline V gene data show CDR1 as SGDLS and CDR2 as YYNGEE. CDR3 length equals 16 residues. V gave up 4 bases and J gave up 4 bases; unmatched junction bases: 11. The CDR3 is CASSTRRTGEITEAFF. The DNA of the CDR3 is TGTGCCAGCAGCACCCGTAGGACAGGGGAGATCACTGAAGCTTTCTTT.

The rearrangement links TRBV5-4 to TRBJ2-1; TRBD2 might be the D (6 bases). V was cut by 0 bases and J by 3 bases, with 16 bases left in between. Germline-derived CDR1 and CDR2 are SGHNT and YYREEE (reference sequence). This CDR3 has 17 residues. The CDR3 coding sequence is TGTGCCAGCAGCTTGGACCAGGCGGGGTCCCTCTACAATGAGCAGTTCTTC. Translation gives CASSLDQAGSLYNEQFF.

The chain uses TRBV5-6 and TRBJ2-1; 10 bases fit TRBD1. The CDR3 loop spans 15 amino acids. The germline CDR1 and CDR2 sequences are SGHDT and YYEEEE. The V gene end was trimmed by 4 bases and the J gene end by 5 bases; junction bases not matched to a gene: 6. The CDR3 spells CASSLTGTGDNEQFF. The CDR3 DNA is TGTGCCAGCAGCCTAACCGGGACAGGGGACAATGAGCAGTTCTTC.

J is TRBJ2-7 and V is TRBV28; 12 bases are shared with TRBD2. This CDR3 is 18 amino acids long. CDR1 is MDHEN, CDR2 SYDVKM, per germline. Unmatched junction bases numbered 11, after V lost 3 bases and J lost 2 bases. Here the CDR3 reads CASSFLLAGGPGPYEQYF. In nucleotides, the CDR3 is TGTGCCAGCAGTTTTCTCCTAGCGGGAGGGCCAGGACCCTACGAGCAGTACTTC.

The chain links TRBV7-9 to TRBJ1-5; 8 bases fit TRBD1. The ends lost 5 bases at V and 5 bases at J; junction bases unmatched: 8. Germline lookup yields CDR1 SEHNR and CDR2 FQNEAQ (reference sequence). The CDR3 has 15 residues. This chain's CDR3 is CASSEGQGSYQPQHF. Here the CDR3 DNA reads TGTGCCAGCAGCGAAGGACAGGGTAGTTATCAGCCCCAGCATTTT. The full variable domain, its missing parts supplied by reference TRBV7-9 and TRBJ1-5, is DTGVSQNPRHKITKRGQNVTFRCDPISEHNRLYWYRQTLGQGPEFLTYFQNEAQLEKSRLLSDRFSAERPKGSFSTLEIQRTEQGDSAMYLCASSEGQGSYQPQHFGDGTRLSIL.

The chain carries TRBV5-1 and TRBJ1-6; D is unclear. Between the trimmed V and J ends, which lost 4 bases and 0 bases, there was a span of 8 bases. The CDR3 contains 15 residues. The germline gives CDR1 SGHRS, CDR2 YFSETQ. The CDR3 bases are TGCGCCAGCAGCCTTCAAAGCTCCTATAATTCACCCCTCCACTTT. Translating it yields CASSLQSSYNSPLHF.

The gene calls are TRBV27 and TRBJ2-3, with D perhaps TRBD1 (6 bases). The CDR3 is 11 residues long. V lost 5 bases to trimming and J lost 8 bases, with 8 bases between them. CDR1 is MNHEY, CDR2 SMNVEV, per germline (reference sequence). CDR3 sequence reads: CASSEGGTQYF. The CDR3 DNA is TGTGCCAGCAGTGAAGGGGGTACGCAGTATTTT.

The V gene is TRBV5-1, the J gene TRBJ1-2; 9 bases are a match to TRBD1. Germline lookup yields CDR1 SGHRS and CDR2 YFSETQ. J lost 4 bases, V lost 4 bases, and 5 bases had no gene match. This CDR3 has 14 amino acids. As DNA, the CDR3 is TGCGCCAGCAGCGCACAGGGGGCGACCTATGGCTACACCTTC. Encoded protein: CASSAQGATYGYTF.

The CDR3 protein is CASSQTRSGGGYTF. The CDR3 DNA follows: TGTGCCAGCAGCCAGACTAGATCAGGGGGCGGCTACACCTTC. The V gene is TRBV7-8, the J gene TRBJ1-2; 8 bases are a match to TRBD1. Germline loops: CDR1 SGHVS, CDR2 FQNEAQ. CDR3 length equals 14 residues. V lost 5 bases and J lost 8; bases outside the gene matches: 10.

This chain connects TRBV7-9 to TRBJ2-7; tentative D call: TRBD1 (5 bases). The CDR3 runs to 13 residues. Per the germline V gene, CDR1 is SEHNR and CDR2 is FQNEAQ (reference sequence). V was shortened by 4 bases and J by 7 bases, with 14 bases between the two germline ends. CDR3: CASSSDNYLEQYF. CDR3 nucleotides: TGTGCCAGCAGCTCGGACAACTATCTAGAGCAGTACTTC.

The chain couples TRBV2 to TRBJ1-5, with D unresolved. The V gene's germline CDR1 is SNHLY and CDR2 FYNNEI. CDR3 length: 14 residues. The germline V and J ends were trimmed by 3 bases and 3 bases, with 9 bases remaining between them. In DNA, the CDR3 is TGTGCCAGCAGTGACTACAAATACAATCAGCCCCAGCATTTT. The encoded protein is CASSDYKYNQPQHF.

V gene TRBV7-2 combines with J gene TRBJ2-7; 9 nucleotides line up with TRBD1. CDR1 is SGHTA and CDR2 is FQGNSA in the germline V gene. The CDR3 is 14 amino acids. V lost 3 bases to trimming and J lost 2 bases; unmatched junction nucleotides: 2. The CDR3 loop reads CASSFGQGPYEQYF. CDR3 DNA sequence: TGTGCCAGCAGCTTTGGACAGGGGCCCTACGAGCAGTACTTC.

In this sample, this clone turned up once. V is TRBV5-1 and J is TRBJ2-7; 9 bases fit TRBD2. This CDR3 has 13 residues. Trimming removed 0 bases from V and 7 bases from J; junction bases left unmatched: 2. CDR1 and CDR2 (germline): SGHRS, YFSETQ. CDR3 region: CASSLALAGEQYF. DNA of the CDR3: TGCGCCAGCAGCTTGGCCCTAGCGGGAGAGCAGTACTTC.